The clone carrying this TCR beta chain has ten or more counts. The V and J ends lost 5 bases and 7 bases respectively, with 12 bases between them. This CDR3 spans 13 amino acids. CDR1 and CDR2 (germline): LNHNV, YYDKDF (reference sequence). Using RNA transcripts as the source, TCR beta CDR3 regions were amplified. The HTBI primer set served for first-round RT-PCR of the TCR CDR3. Each CDR3 protein gets one entry after TCRdb re-called the multiplex PCR reads with MiXCR. Among approximately 520,000 distinct CDR3 sequences, around 21% were seen once, and the ten largest hold roughly 29%. The data stem from a study of T cells in Graves' hyperthyroidism and ophthalmopathy.

The sample consisted of blood. This chain uses TRBV15 with TRBJ1-5; D gene unclear. The sequence derives from a man between 18 and 35 years old with Graves' hyperthyroidism. CDR3 sequence: CATSDGRPQPQHF. Written as DNA, the CDR3 is TGTGCCACCAGCGATGGACGCCCGCAGCCCCAGCATTTT.